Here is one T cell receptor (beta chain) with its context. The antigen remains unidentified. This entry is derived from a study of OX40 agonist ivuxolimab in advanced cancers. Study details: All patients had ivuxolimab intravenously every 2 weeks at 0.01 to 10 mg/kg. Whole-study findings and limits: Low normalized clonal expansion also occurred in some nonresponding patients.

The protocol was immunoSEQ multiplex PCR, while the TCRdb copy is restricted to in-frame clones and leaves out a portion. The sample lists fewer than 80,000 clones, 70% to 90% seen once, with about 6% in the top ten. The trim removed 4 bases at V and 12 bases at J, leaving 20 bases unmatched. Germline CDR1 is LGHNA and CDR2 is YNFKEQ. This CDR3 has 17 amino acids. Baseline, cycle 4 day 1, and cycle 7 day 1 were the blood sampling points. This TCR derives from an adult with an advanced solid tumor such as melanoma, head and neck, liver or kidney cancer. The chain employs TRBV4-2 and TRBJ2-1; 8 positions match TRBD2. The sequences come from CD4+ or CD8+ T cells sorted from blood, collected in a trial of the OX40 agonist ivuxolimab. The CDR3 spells CASSLGTRREYGLGQFF. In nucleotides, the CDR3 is TGTGCCAGCAGCCTGGGGACTAGGCGGGAGTATGGCCTGGGGCAGTTCTTC.